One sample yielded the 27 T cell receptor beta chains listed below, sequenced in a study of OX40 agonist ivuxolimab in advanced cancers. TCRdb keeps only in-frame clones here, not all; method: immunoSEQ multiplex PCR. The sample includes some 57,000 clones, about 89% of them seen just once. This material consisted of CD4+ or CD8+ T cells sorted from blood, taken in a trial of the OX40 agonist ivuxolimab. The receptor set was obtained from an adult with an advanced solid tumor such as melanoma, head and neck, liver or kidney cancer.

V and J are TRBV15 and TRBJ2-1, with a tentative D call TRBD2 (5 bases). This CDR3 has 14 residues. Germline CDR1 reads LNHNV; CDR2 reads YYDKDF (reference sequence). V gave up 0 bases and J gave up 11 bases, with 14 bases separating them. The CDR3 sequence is CATSRDRSGSKQFF. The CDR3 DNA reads TGTGCCACCAGCAGAGATCGATCGGGGTCGAAGCAGTTCTTC.

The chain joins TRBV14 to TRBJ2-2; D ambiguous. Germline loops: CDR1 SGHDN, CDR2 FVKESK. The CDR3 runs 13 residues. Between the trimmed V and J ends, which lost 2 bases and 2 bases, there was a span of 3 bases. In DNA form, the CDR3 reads TGTGCCAGCAGCCAAACTAACACCGGGGAGCTGTTTTTT. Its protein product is CASSQTNTGELFF.

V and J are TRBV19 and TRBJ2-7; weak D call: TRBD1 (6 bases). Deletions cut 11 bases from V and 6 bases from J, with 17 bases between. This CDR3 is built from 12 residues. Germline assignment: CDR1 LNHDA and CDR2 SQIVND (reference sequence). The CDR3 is CAAGDTYFEQYF. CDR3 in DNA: TGTGCCGCAGGGGACACCTACTTCGAGCAGTACTTC.

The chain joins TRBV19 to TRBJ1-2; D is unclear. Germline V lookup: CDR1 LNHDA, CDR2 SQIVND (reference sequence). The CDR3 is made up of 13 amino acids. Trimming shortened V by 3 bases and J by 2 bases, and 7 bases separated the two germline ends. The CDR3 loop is CASSIFGNYGYTF. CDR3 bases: TGTGCCAGTAGTATTTTTGGGAACTATGGCTACACCTTC.

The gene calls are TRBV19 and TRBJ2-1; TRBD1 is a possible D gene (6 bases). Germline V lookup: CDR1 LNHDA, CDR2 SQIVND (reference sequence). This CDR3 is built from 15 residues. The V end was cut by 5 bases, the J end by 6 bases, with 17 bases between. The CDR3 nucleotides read TGTGCCAGTAGTGCCGGCCAGGGGAGACTCAATGAGCAGTTCTTC. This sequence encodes CASSAGQGRLNEQFF. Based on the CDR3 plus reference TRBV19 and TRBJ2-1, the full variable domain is DGGITQSPKYLFRKEGQNVTLSCEQNLNHDAMYWYRQDPGQGLRLIYYSQIVNDFQKGDIAEGYSVSREKKESFPLTVTSAQKNPTAFYLCASSAGQGRLNEQFFGPGTRLTVL.

The CDR3 region is CSGGQGSGDTQYF. The CDR3 DNA follows: TGCAGCGGTGGACAGGGTTCAGGTGATACGCAGTATTTT. The chain links TRBV29-1 to TRBJ2-3; 8 positions agree with TRBD1. The trim removed 7 bases at V and 6 bases at J, leaving 9 bases unmatched. This CDR3 is 13 amino acids long. Germline V lookup: CDR1 SQVTM, CDR2 ANQGSEA.

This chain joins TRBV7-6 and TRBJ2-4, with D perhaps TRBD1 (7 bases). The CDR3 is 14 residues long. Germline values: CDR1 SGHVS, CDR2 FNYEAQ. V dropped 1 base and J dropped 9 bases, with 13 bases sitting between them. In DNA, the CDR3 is TGTGCCAGCAGCTTAGGGCAGGGGGGATTCATTCAGTACTTC. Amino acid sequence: CASSLGQGGFIQYF. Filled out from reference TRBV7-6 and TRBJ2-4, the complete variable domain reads GAGVSQSPRYKVTKRGQDVALRCDPISGHVSLYWYRQALGQGPEFLTYFNYEAQQDKSGLPNDRFSAERPEGSISTLTIQRTEQRDSAMYRCASSLGQGGFIQYFGAGTRLSVL.

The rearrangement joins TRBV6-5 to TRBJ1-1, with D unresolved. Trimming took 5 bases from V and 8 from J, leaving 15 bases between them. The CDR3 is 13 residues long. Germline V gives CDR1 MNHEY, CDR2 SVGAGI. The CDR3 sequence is CASSPPPGGEAFF. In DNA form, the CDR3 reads TGTGCCAGCAGTCCCCCCCCCGGCGGGGAAGCTTTCTTT.

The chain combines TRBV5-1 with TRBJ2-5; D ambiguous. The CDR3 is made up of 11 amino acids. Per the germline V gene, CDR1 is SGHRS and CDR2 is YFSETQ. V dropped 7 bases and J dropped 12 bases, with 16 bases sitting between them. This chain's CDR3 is CASGPARAEYF. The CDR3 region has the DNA TGCGCCAGCGGACCTGCACGTGCAGAGTACTTC. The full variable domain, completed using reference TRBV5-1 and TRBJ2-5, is KAGVTQTPRYLIKTRGQQVTLSCSPISGHRSVSWYQQTPGQGLQFLFEYFSETQRNKGNFPGRFSGRQFSNSRSEMNVSTLELGDSALYLCASGPARAEYFGPGTRLLVL.

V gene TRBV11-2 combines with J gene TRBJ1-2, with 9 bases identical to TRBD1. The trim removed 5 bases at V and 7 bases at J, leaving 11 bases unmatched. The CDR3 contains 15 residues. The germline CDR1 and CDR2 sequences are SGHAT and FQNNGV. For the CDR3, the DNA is TGTGCCAGCAGCCGTTACGGGACAGGGAATAGTGGCTACACCTTC. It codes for CASSRYGTGNSGYTF.

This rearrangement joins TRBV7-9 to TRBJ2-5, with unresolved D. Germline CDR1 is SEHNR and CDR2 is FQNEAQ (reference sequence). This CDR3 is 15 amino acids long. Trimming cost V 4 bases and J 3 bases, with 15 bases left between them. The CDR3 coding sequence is TGTGCCAGCAGCTCGTCAAGACGGATTAAAGAGACCCAGTACTTC. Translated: CASSSSRRIKETQYF. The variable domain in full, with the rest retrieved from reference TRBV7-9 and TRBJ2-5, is DTGVSQNPRHKITKRGQNVTFRCDPISEHNRLYWYRQTLGQGPEFLTYFQNEAQLEKSRLLSDRFSAERPKGSFSTLEIQRTEQGDSAMYLCASSSSRRIKETQYFGPGTRLLVL.

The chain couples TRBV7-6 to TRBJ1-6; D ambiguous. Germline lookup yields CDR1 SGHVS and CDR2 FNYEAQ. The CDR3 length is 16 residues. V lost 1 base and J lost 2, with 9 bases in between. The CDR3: CASSLGGSAYNSPLHF. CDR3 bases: TGTGCCAGCAGCTTAGGGGGTAGTGCCTATAATTCACCCCTCCACTTT.

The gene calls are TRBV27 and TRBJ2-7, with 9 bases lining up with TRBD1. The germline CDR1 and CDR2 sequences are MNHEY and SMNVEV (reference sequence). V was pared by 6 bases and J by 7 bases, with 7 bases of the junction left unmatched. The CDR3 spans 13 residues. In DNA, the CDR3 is TGTGCCAGCAGAGCTAGCGACAGGGGGGAGCAGTACTTC. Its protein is CASRASDRGEQYF.

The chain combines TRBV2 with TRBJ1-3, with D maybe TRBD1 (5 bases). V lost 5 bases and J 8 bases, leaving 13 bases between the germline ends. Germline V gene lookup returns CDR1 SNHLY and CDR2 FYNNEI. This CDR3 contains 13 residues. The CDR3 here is CASSWSRGDTIYF. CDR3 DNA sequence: TGTGCCAGCAGTTGGAGTAGGGGAGACACCATATATTTT.

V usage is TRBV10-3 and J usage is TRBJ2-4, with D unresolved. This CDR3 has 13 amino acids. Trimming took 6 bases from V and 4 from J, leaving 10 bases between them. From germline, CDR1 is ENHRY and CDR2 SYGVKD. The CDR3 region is CAISPDNKNIQYF. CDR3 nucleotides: TGTGCCATCAGCCCCGATAATAAAAACATTCAGTACTTC.

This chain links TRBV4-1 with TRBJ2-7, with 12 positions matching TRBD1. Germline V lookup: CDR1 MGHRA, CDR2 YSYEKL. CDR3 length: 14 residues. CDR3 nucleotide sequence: TGCGAGGGCCGGGACAGGGGGCGCCTCTACGAGCAGTACTTC. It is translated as CEGRDRGRLYEQYF.

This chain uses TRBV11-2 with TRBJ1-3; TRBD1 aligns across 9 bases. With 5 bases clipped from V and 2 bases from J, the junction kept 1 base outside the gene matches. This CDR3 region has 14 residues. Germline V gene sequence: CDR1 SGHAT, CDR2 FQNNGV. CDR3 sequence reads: CASSGQGPGNTIYF. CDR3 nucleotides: TGTGCCAGCAGCGGACAGGGGCCTGGAAACACCATATATTTT.

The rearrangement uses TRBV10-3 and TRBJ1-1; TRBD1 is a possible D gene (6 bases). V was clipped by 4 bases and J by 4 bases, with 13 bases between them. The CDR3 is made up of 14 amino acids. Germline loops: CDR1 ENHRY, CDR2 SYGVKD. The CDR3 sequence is CAISGKGQRTEAFF. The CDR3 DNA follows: TGTGCCATCAGTGGTAAGGGACAACGCACTGAAGCTTTCTTT.

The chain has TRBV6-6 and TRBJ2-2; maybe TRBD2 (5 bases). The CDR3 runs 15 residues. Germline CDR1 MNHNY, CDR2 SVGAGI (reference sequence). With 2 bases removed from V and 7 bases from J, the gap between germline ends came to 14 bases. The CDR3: CASSYPPGGVGELFF. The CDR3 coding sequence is TGTGCCAGCAGTTACCCCCCCGGAGGAGTCGGGGAGCTGTTTTTT.

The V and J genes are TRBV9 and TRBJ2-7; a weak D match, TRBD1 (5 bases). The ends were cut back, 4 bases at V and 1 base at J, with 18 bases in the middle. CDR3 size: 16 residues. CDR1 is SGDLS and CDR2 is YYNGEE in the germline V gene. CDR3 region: CASSTGGALLSYEQYF. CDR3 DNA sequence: TGTGCCAGCAGCACCGGTGGGGCCCTCCTTTCCTACGAGCAGTACTTC.

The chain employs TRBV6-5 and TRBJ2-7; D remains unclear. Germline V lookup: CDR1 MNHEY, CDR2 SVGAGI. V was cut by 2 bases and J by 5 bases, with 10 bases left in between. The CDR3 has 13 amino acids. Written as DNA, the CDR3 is TGTGCCAGCAGTTACCGCTCCACCCACGAGCAGTACTTC. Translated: CASSYRSTHEQYF.

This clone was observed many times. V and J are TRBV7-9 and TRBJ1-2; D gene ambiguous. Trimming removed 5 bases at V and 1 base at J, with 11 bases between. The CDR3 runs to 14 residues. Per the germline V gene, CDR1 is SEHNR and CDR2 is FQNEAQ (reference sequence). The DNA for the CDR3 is TGTGCCAGCAGCCCAGACATTTTTAACTATGGCTACACCTTC. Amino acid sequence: CASSPDIFNYGYTF.

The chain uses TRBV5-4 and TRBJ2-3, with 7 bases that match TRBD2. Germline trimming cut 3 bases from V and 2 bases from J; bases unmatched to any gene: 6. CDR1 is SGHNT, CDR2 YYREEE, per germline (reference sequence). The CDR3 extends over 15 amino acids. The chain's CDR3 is CASSSPGLTTDTQYF. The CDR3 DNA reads TGTGCCAGCAGCTCCCCGGGACTAACCACAGATACGCAGTATTTT. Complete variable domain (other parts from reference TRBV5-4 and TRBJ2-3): ETGVTQSPTHLIKTRGQQVTLRCSSQSGHNTVSWYQQALGQGPQFIFQYYREEENGRGNFPPRFSGLQFPNYSSELNVNALELDDSALYLCASSSPGLTTDTQYFGPGTRLTVL.

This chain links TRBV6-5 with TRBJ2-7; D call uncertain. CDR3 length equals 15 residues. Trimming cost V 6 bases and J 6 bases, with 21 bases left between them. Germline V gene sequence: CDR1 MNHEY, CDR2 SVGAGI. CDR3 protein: CASRTSSWTSGEQYF. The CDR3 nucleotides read TGTGCCAGCAGAACATCCTCCTGGACGAGTGGCGAGCAGTACTTC.

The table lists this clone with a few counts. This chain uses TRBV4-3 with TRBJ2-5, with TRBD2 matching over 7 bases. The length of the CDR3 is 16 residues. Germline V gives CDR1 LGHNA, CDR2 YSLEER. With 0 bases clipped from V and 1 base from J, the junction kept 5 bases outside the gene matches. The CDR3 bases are TGCGCCAGCAGCCAAGATAGAGCTAGCGGCCAAGAGACCCAGTACTTC. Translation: CASSQDRASGQETQYF.

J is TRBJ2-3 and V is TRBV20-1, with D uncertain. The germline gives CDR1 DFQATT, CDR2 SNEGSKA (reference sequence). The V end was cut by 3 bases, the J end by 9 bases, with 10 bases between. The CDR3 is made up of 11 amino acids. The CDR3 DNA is TGCAGTGCTAGGCTCGACACGACGCAGTATTTT. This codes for CSARLDTTQYF.

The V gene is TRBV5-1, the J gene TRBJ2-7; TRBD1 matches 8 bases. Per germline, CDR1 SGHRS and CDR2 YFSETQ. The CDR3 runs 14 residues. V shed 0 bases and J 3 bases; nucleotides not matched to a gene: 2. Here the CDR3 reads CASSLETGVYEQYF. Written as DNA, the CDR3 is TGCGCCAGCAGCTTGGAGACAGGGGTCTACGAGCAGTACTTC. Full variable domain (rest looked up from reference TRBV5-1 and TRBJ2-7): KAGVTQTPRYLIKTRGQQVTLSCSPISGHRSVSWYQQTPGQGLQFLFEYFSETQRNKGNFPGRFSGRQFSNSRSEMNVSTLELGDSALYLCASSLETGVYEQYFGPGTRLTVT.